These 18 T cell receptor beta chains originate from one sample sequenced in a study of neurological immune-mediated disorders (dated by TCRdb to between 2018 and 2021). The library was built by means of 5' RACE. Sequencing instrument: Illumina HiSeq 2500. TCRdb reran the public reads through fastp at Q25 and MiXCR, keeping productive beta chains. One record per CDR3 amino acid sequence lists the most common genes and DNA. The sample table contains tens of thousands of distinct CDR3 sequences; only one count was recorded for around 5.8% of them. Less than 1.5% of the sample is taken by the ten largest. The material sequenced was CD4+ T cells from blood. Every receptor here comes from a woman aged 18-29 years with multiple sclerosis.

This clonotype was found a few times. This chain links TRBV5-5 with TRBJ1-1; D call uncertain. V was pared by 2 bases and J by 0 bases, with 14 bases between. This CDR3 spans 16 amino acids. CDR1 and CDR2 from the germline V gene are SGHKS and YYEKEE (reference sequence). This CDR3 reads CASSFSPIRMNTEAFF. The CDR3 nucleotides are TGTGCCAGCAGCTTCTCACCGATCCGGATGAACACTGAAGCTTTCTTT.

This clonotype appeared many times. The chain joins TRBV7-9 to TRBJ2-5, with D perhaps matching TRBD2 (5 bases). CDR3 length: 18 amino acids. The germline gives CDR1 SEHNR, CDR2 FQNEAQ (reference sequence). Between the trimmed V and J ends, which lost 5 bases and 6 bases, there was a span of 28 bases. The CDR3 coding sequence is TGTGCCAGCAGCCGCAGGCTGCGGATTGCGGCTAGCAGGCAGACCCAGTACTTC. It yields the protein CASSRRLRIAASRQTQYF.

This clonotype was counted ten times or more. The V call is TRBV6-2 or TRBV6-3, the J call TRBJ2-1; D is undetermined. Trimming cost V 0 bases and J 0 bases, with 6 bases left between them. CDR3 length: 15 residues. In germline, CDR1 is MNHEY, CDR2 SVGEGT. In DNA form, the CDR3 reads TGTGCCAGCAGTTACTCGAAAGGCTCCTACAATGAGCAGTTCTTC. This codes for CASSYSKGSYNEQFF.

This clonotype was seen many times. The chain carries TRBV6-5 and TRBJ1-2, with TRBD1 identical over 9 bases. Germline CDR1 reads MNHEY; CDR2 reads SVGAGI. The J segment lost 6 bases and the V segment lost 6 bases, leaving 8 bases of the junction unmatched. The CDR3 totals 14 residues. In DNA form, the CDR3 reads TGTGCCAGCAGCCAACCGGGACAGGGACATGGCTACACCTTC. Amino acids: CASSQPGQGHGYTF.

This clonotype has a count of ten or more. V is TRBV28 and J is TRBJ1-1; D is ambiguous. The V gene's germline CDR1 is MDHEN and CDR2 SYDVKM. The CDR3 spans 13 residues. The V end was cut by 3 bases, the J end by 6 bases, with 11 bases between. CDR3 nucleotides: TGTGCCAGCAGTTTTGGGCGCCGGTCTGAAGCTTTCTTT. Translated: CASSFGRRSEAFF.

At least ten counts were recorded for this clonotype. V is TRBV12-3 or TRBV12-4 and J is TRBJ1-2; D remains unclear. The CDR3 length is 11 residues. Trimming cost V 5 bases and J 8 bases, with 9 bases left between them. CDR3 protein: CASSKGGGYTF. The CDR3 nucleotides are TGTGCCAGCAGTAAGGGTGGCGGCTACACCTTC.

This clonotype came up many times. CDR3: CASSSLEGGYTF. CDR3 DNA: TGTGCCAGCAGTTCTCTGGAAGGAGGCTACACCTTC. The chain combines TRBV28 with TRBJ1-2; D gene ambiguous. The CDR3 is 12 residues long. V lost 4 bases and J lost 8, with 11 bases in between. Per germline, CDR1 MDHEN and CDR2 SYDVKM.

In this sample, this clonotype turned up a few times. The chain joins TRBV7-2 to TRBJ2-1; TRBD2 matches at 11 bases. The CDR3 extends over 17 amino acids. Unmatched junction bases numbered 9, after V lost 4 bases and J lost 4 bases. Germline CDR1 and CDR2: SGHTA and FQGNSA. The CDR3 sequence is CASSSSLAGGPYNEQFF. The CDR3 DNA reads as TGTGCCAGCAGCTCCAGTTTAGCGGGAGGGCCATACAATGAGCAGTTCTTC. The entire variable domain, with the rest obtained from reference TRBV7-2 and TRBJ2-1, is as follows: GAGVSQSPSNKVTEKGKDVELRCDPISGHTALYWYRQSLGQGLEFLIYFQGNSAPDKSGLPSDRFSAERTGGSVSTLTIQRTQQEDSAVYLCASSSSLAGGPYNEQFFGPGTRLTVL.

The chain carries TRBV14 and TRBJ1-3; 8 bases are a match to TRBD1. The J segment lost 0 bases and the V segment lost 4 bases, leaving 11 bases of the junction unmatched. The CDR3 is 18 amino acids. Germline V lookup: CDR1 SGHDN, CDR2 FVKESK. CDR3 nucleotide sequence: TGTGCCAGCAGCCGAATCGGGACAGGACGTACCTCTGGAAACACCATATATTTT. Its translation: CASSRIGTGRTSGNTIYF.

This clonotype occurred many times. J is TRBJ2-6 and V is TRBV5-1; the D is unclear. Germline CDR1 is SGHRS and CDR2 is YFSETQ. CDR3 length equals 13 residues. V dropped 2 bases and J dropped 4 bases, with 4 bases sitting between them. CDR3 DNA sequence: TGCGCCAGCAGCTTTCGAGGGGCCAACGTCCTGACTTTC. Protein: CASSFRGANVLTF.

This clonotype was recorded at least ten times. CDR3 bases: TGCAGTGCTAGGACGGGAGTAGGACATCTCGAAGGGGGCTACACCTTC. Residues: CSARTGVGHLEGGYTF. V usage is TRBV20-1 and J usage is TRBJ1-2, with D possibly being TRBD1 (5 bases). The germline gives CDR1 DFQATT, CDR2 SNEGSKA (reference sequence). This CDR3 has 16 residues. Trimming left V 3 bases short and J 8 bases short, with 25 bases between.

This clonotype has at least ten counts. The chain uses TRBV5-4 and TRBJ1-4; D not resolved. Germline V gene data show CDR1 as SGHNT and CDR2 as YYREEE (reference sequence). Trimming cost V 2 bases and J 3 bases, with 11 bases left between them. The CDR3 contains 15 residues. CDR3 region: CASSFYAGANEKLFF. The CDR3, as DNA: TGTGCCAGCAGCTTCTACGCCGGGGCTAATGAAAAACTGTTTTTT.

The chain employs TRBV19 and TRBJ1-3, with D perhaps TRBD1 (5 bases). Germline V lookup: CDR1 LNHDA, CDR2 SQIVND (reference sequence). CDR3 length equals 16 residues. Trimming cost V 3 bases and J 0 bases, with 12 bases left between them. DNA for the CDR3: TGTGCCAGTAGTATCGGGGGATTGAGCTCTGGAAACACCATATATTTT. Translating gives CASSIGGLSSGNTIYF. The full variable domain, its missing parts supplied by reference TRBV19 and TRBJ1-3, is DGGITQSPKYLFRKEGQNVTLSCEQNLNHDAMYWYRQDPGQGLRLIYYSQIVNDFQKGDIAEGYSVSREKKESFPLTVTSAQKNPTAFYLCASSIGGLSSGNTIYFGEGSWLTVV.

This clonotype has just a few counts. This sequence joins TRBV12-3 or TRBV12-4 and TRBJ1-3; D might be TRBD1 (6 bases). The V end lost 7 bases, the J end lost 0 bases, and 16 bases lay between the germline ends. This CDR3 has 16 residues. DNA for the CDR3: TGTGCCAGCACCTTAGGCAGGGGACTCTCTGGAAACACCATATATTTT. It is translated as CASTLGRGLSGNTIYF.

This clonotype was observed many times. This rearrangement joins TRBV28 to TRBJ2-4; D is ambiguous. The CDR3 totals 14 residues. Germline V gene data show CDR1 as MDHEN and CDR2 as SYDVKM. V was trimmed by 3 bases and J by 0 bases, leaving 6 bases between them. The CDR3 is CASSLVLAKNIQYF. The CDR3, as DNA: TGTGCCAGCAGTTTGGTCCTAGCCAAAAACATTCAGTACTTC.

This clonotype has a count of ten or more. The J gene is TRBJ2-6, the V gene TRBV28; 7 bases line up with TRBD2. The germline V gene has CDR1 MDHEN and CDR2 SYDVKM. With V trimmed by 3 bases and J by 2 bases, 4 bases remained unmatched. The CDR3 runs to 16 residues. The chain's CDR3 is CASSFPLAAGANVLTF. CDR3 in DNA: TGTGCCAGCAGTTTCCCGCTAGCGGCTGGGGCCAACGTCCTGACTTTC. Full variable domain (rest looked up from reference TRBV28 and TRBJ2-6): DVKVTQSSRYLVKRTGEKVFLECVQDMDHENMFWYRQDPGLGLRLIYFSYDVKMKEKGDIPEGYSVSREKKERFSLILESASTNQTSMYLCASSFPLAAGANVLTFGAGSRLTVL.

This clonotype was counted at least ten times. This chain connects TRBV20-1 to TRBJ2-1; perhaps TRBD2 as D (5 bases). Germline CDR1 DFQATT, CDR2 SNEGSKA (reference sequence). Trimming stripped 3 bases from V and 10 bases from J, with 16 bases between. The length of the CDR3 is 13 residues. CDR3 in amino acids: CSASGGRREEQFF. The CDR3, as DNA: TGCAGTGCTAGTGGTGGGCGTAGGGAGGAGCAGTTCTTC.

This clonotype was recorded at least ten times. The CDR3 DNA is TGTGCCAGCAGCGGGCGGAGCCGACAGGAGGGAAACACCATATATTTT. Translation: CASSGRSRQEGNTIYF. The V call is TRBV11-3, the J call TRBJ1-3, with D perhaps TRBD1 (6 bases). The CDR3 is 16 amino acids. Trimming took 5 bases from V and 4 from J, leaving 18 bases between them. CDR1 SGHNT and CDR2 YENEEA come from the germline V gene. The full variable domain, with the rest looked up from reference TRBV11-3 and TRBJ1-3, is EAGVVQSPRYKIIEKKQPVAFWCNPISGHNTLYWYLQNLGQGPELLIRYENEEAVDDSQLPKDRFSAERLKGVDSTLKIQPAELGDSAVYLCASSGRSRQEGNTIYFGEGSWLTVV.